This passage covers 17 T cell receptor beta chains from one sample sequenced in a study of beta chain features in type 1 diabetes. General observations from the study: Across all four CD4+ subsets, people with type 1 diabetes showed modestly shorter TCRB CDR3s.

These receptors are not linked to any known antigen. Of the isolated RNA, all was reverse transcribed, and so the sequenced material was expressed TCRB transcripts. Method: immunoSEQ multiplex PCR; TCRdb's copy keeps in-frame clones and lacks some. The data show some 700,000 clones, around an eighth seen once. Sequencing was carried out using naive CD4+ T cells from blood. These receptors came from a man aged 18 to 29 with type 1 diabetes.

The chain recombines TRBV5-8 with TRBJ1-6, with D possibly being TRBD1 (5 bases). Trimming took off 3 bases at V and 9 bases at J, with 16 bases between the two ends. The CDR3 runs 15 residues. Germline loops: CDR1 SGHTS, CDR2 YDEGEE. The DNA of the CDR3 is TGTGCCAGCAGCTCGGAGATGTCGGGGGGTTCACCCCTCCACTTT. It is translated as CASSSEMSGGSPLHF.

On this clone itself: This same CDR3 is encoded by further DNA sequences in the sample. The chain couples TRBV5-1 to TRBJ1-5; D is uncertain. Trimming cost V 0 bases and J 2 bases, with 6 bases left between them. The CDR3 is made up of 14 amino acids. CDR1 SGHRS and CDR2 YFSETQ come from the germline V gene. The CDR3 is CASSLDSGNQPQHF. As DNA, the CDR3 is TGCGCCAGCAGCTTGGACTCGGGCAATCAGCCCCAGCATTTT. The complete variable domain, with remaining parts taken from reference TRBV5-1 and TRBJ1-5, reads KAGVTQTPRYLIKTRGQQVTLSCSPISGHRSVSWYQQTPGQGLQFLFEYFSETQRNKGNFPGRFSGRQFSNSRSEMNVSTLELGDSALYLCASSLDSGNQPQHFGDGTRLSIL.

This clone appeared a few times. V and J are TRBV4-1 and TRBJ2-7; either TRBD1 or TRBD2 may fit D (5 bases each). Germline CDR1 MGHRA, CDR2 YSYEKL. V dropped 0 bases and J dropped 3 bases, with 15 bases sitting between them. This CDR3 is built from 16 residues. Here the CDR3 DNA reads TGCGCCAGCAGCCAAGAATGGGGGTACCGCAACTACGAGCAGTACTTC. The encoded protein is CASSQEWGYRNYEQYF.

This clone was detected only a few times. The chain employs TRBV4-1 and TRBJ2-5, with 11 bases that match TRBD2. The V gene end was trimmed by 1 base and the J gene end by 2 bases; junction bases not matched to a gene: 3. The germline gives CDR1 MGHRA, CDR2 YSYEKL. CDR3 length: 16 amino acids. The CDR3 spells CASSQGVAGGQETQYF. CDR3 sequence (DNA): TGCGCCAGCAGCCAAGGAGTAGCGGGAGGGCAAGAGACCCAGTACTTC.

The sample holds a few counts of this clone. V gene TRBV19 combines with J gene TRBJ2-7; D possibly matches TRBD1 or TRBD2 (5 bases each). Germline V lookup: CDR1 LNHDA, CDR2 SQIVND (reference sequence). This CDR3 has 13 residues. Between the trimmed V and J ends, which lost 5 bases and 4 bases, there was a span of 12 bases. The DNA for the CDR3 is TGTGCCAGTAGTGGGCCCGGGGCGTACGAGCAGTACTTC. Its translation is CASSGPGAYEQYF.

The chain employs TRBV7-9 and TRBJ1-1, with D unresolved. Trimming shortened V by 1 base and J by 0 bases, and 9 bases separated the two germline ends. Germline V lookup: CDR1 SEHNR, CDR2 FQNEAQ (reference sequence). The CDR3 sequence is 15 residues long. CDR3 sequence: CASSLGTRLNTEAFF. In nucleotides, the CDR3 is TGTGCCAGCAGCTTAGGCACTAGATTGAACACTGAAGCTTTCTTT.

The J gene is TRBJ1-5, the V gene TRBV30; D unresolved. With 3 bases removed from V and 2 bases from J, the gap between germline ends came to 17 bases. The CDR3 contains 16 residues. Germline CDR1 reads GTSNPN; CDR2 reads SVGIG (reference sequence). The CDR3 region has the DNA TGTGCCTGGAGCCTAGTGGGCCAGGCGGGCAATCAGCCCCAGCATTTT. Protein product: CAWSLVGQAGNQPQHF.

V is TRBV6-5 and J is TRBJ1-2; no firm D call. The V and J ends lost 2 bases and 8 bases respectively, with 21 bases between them. Germline lookup yields CDR1 MNHEY and CDR2 SVGAGI. This CDR3 is built from 16 residues. For the CDR3, the DNA is TGTGCCAGCAGTTACCACAACCGGCCTAGCTATGAAGGCTACACCTTC. Encoded protein: CASSYHNRPSYEGYTF.

This clone has a handful of counts. The CDR3 loop is CASSPKDTKDGYTF. The CDR3 DNA reads as TGTGCCAGCAGCCCCAAGGACACTAAAGATGGCTACACCTTC. V is TRBV7-3 and J is TRBJ1-2; TRBD1 might be the D (5 bases). Germline V gene data show CDR1 as SGHTA and CDR2 as FQGTGA. V lost 5 bases and J 6 bases, leaving 16 bases between the germline ends. This CDR3 contains 14 residues. The whole variable domain, remainder taken from reference TRBV7-3 and TRBJ1-2, is GAGVSQTPSNKVTEKGKYVELRCDPISGHTALYWYRQSLGQGPEFLIYFQGTGAADDSGLPNDRFFAVRPEGSVSTLKIQRTERGDSAVYLCASSPKDTKDGYTFGSGTRLTVV.

This sequence joins TRBV5-1 and TRBJ2-1; TRBD2 might be the D (6 bases). From germline, CDR1 is SGHRS and CDR2 YFSETQ. V lost 0 bases to trimming and J lost 8 bases, with 9 bases between them. The CDR3 consists of 13 residues. CDR3 region: CASSLGASDEQFF. For the CDR3, the DNA is TGCGCCAGCAGCTTGGGGGCTAGCGATGAGCAGTTCTTC.

CDR3 nucleotide sequence: TGTGCCAGCAGCCCTTCCATGGCCGGGGAGCTGTTTTTT. Its protein product is CASSPSMAGELFF. This chain joins TRBV7-9 and TRBJ2-2; D is unclear. The CDR3 extends over 13 amino acids. The germline CDR1 and CDR2 sequences are SEHNR and FQNEAQ (reference sequence). The V and J ends lost 5 bases and 6 bases respectively, with 10 bases between them.

This clone was seen a handful of times. V and J are TRBV27 and TRBJ2-7, with 8 positions matching TRBD1. V gave up 5 bases and J gave up 3 bases; unmatched junction bases: 6. CDR3 length: 14 amino acids. CDR1 and CDR2 from the germline V gene are MNHEY and SMNVEV (reference sequence). CDR3 loop: CASSIDRGFYEQYF. DNA for the CDR3: TGTGCCAGCAGTATCGACAGGGGCTTCTACGAGCAGTACTTC.

Comment on this clone: Its ends do not fully match the called genes, so a read error is possible. V gene TRBV2 combines with J gene TRBJ2-2, with 8 bases aligning to TRBD2. CDR3 size: 16 residues. Germline V gives CDR1 SNHLY, CDR2 FYNNEI. Here the CDR3 reads CASSEFGGGNAGELFF. Here the CDR3 DNA reads TGTGCCAGCAGTGAGTTCGGCGGGGGGAACGCCGGGGAGCTGTTTTTT.

This clone was recorded a few times. CDR3 sequence reads: CASTLGTLADTQYF. CDR3 coding DNA: TGCGCCAGCACCCTCGGGACTTTGGCAGATACGCAGTATTTT. The genes are TRBV5-1 and TRBJ2-3, with D maybe TRBD2 (6 bases). V dropped 6 bases and J dropped 4 bases, with 15 bases sitting between them. This CDR3 region has 14 residues. The germline CDR1 and CDR2 sequences are SGHRS and YFSETQ.

This clone occurred a few times. The rearrangement links TRBV20-1 to TRBJ1-2, with D unresolved. V was trimmed by 0 bases and J by 13 bases, leaving 12 bases between them. The CDR3 contains 11 residues. Per germline, CDR1 DFQATT and CDR2 SNEGSKA (reference sequence). The CDR3: CSARDLPYSTF. In DNA, the CDR3 is TGCAGTGCTAGAGATCTGCCTTACTCCACCTTC.

This clone was detected a few times. V gene TRBV2 combines with J gene TRBJ1-6; D is ambiguous. In germline, CDR1 is SNHLY, CDR2 FYNNEI. There are 13 residues in the CDR3. The V and J ends lost 3 bases and 13 bases respectively, with 13 bases between them. The chain's CDR3 is CASSELTLYPLHF. The CDR3 DNA sequence: TGTGCCAGCAGTGAGCTGACTCTTTACCCCCTCCACTTT.

This clone was seen a few times. This chain connects TRBV30 to TRBJ2-1, with D hard to call. The CDR3 covers 13 residues. The ends were cut back, 0 bases at V and 3 bases at J, with 6 bases in the middle. CDR1 is GTSNPN, CDR2 SVGIG, per germline (reference sequence). CDR3 region: CAWSVNRYNEQFF. The CDR3 coding sequence is TGTGCCTGGAGTGTAAACCGCTACAATGAGCAGTTCTTC. The variable domain in full, completed from reference TRBV30 and TRBJ2-1, reads SQTIHQWPATLVQPVGSPLSLECTVEGTSNPNLYWYRQAAGRGLQLLFYSVGIGQISSEVPQNLSASRPQDRQFILSSKKLLLSDSGFYLCAWSVNRYNEQFFGPGTRLTVL.